The T cell receptor beta chain described here comes from a study of blood T cell repertoires in COVID-19. Germline V gene sequence: CDR1 SGHTA, CDR2 FQGNSA. V lost 5 bases, J lost 1 base, and 11 bases lay in between. The CDR3 sequence is 14 residues long. This clone was found a few times. Clones were read by immunoSEQ multiplex PCR, and TCRdb kept only the in-frame ones, dropping some. Of tens of thousands of clones in the sample, approximately 78% were seen once. The TCR sequence derives from a man aged 70-80 years with acute or convalescent COVID-19. The sequenced sample consisted of peripheral blood. The J gene is TRBJ1-1, the V gene TRBV7-2; the D is unclear. In DNA form, the CDR3 reads TGTGCCAGCAGCCCAAAGAGACAGAACACTGAAGCTTTCTTT. Protein: CASSPKRQNTEAFF. Full variable domain (remainder filled in from reference TRBV7-2 and TRBJ1-1): GAGVSQSPSNKVTEKGKDVELRCDPISGHTALYWYRQSLGQGLEFLIYFQGNSAPDKSGLPSDRFSAERTGGSVSTLTIQRTQQEDSAVYLCASSPKRQNTEAFFGQGTRLTVV.